This T cell receptor (beta chain) was captured by sequencing in a study of blood T cells in healthy people across ages. Background on the study: About one barcoded beta molecule was captured per two T cells (by template switching). General study findings and limits: Naive CD4+ cell counts and diversity both ran higher in long-lived than in aged donors. Naive and antigen-experienced cells were not separated, limiting conclusive comparison. Measured against age, TCR beta diversity per million T cells decreased in a roughly linear manner.

A second about 7 to 12 cycle PCR used barcoded and J-beta primers. MiXCR, run by TCRdb on the 5' RACE reads, gives a single entry per CDR3 protein. This table has 730,000 or so distinct CDR3 sequences, 40% to 50% appearing once. Germline CDR1 and CDR2: SGHRS and YFSETQ. CDR3 length: 13 amino acids. With respect to this clonotype: The antigen remains undetermined. A junction boundary mismatches the germline segment, possibly from a read error.

The origin of this receptor is an elderly man in good health. The rearrangement joins TRBV5-1 to TRBJ2-7, with a possible D match to TRBD2 (5 bases). The sequenced sample was blood. CDR3 sequence: CAGSWRGRGEQYF. CDR3 coding DNA: TGCGCCGGCAGCTGGAGAGGTCGGGGCGAGCAGTACTTC.